The 19 T cell receptor beta chains below come from one sample, sequenced in a study of T cells in localized non-small cell lung cancer (dated by TCRdb to the early 2020s). To prepare the library, the immunoSEQ multiplex PCR assay was applied. Drawn from immuneACCESS, this table holds only the in-frame rearrangements with V and J called that TCRdb kept. Clones are partly lost; checked studies trace under half to an unresolved V gene and leave the rest unexplained. The sample data list 60,000 to 85,000 clones, and roughly nine tenths of these were observed just once. The biggest ten clones account for 20% to 25% of the sample. The starting material was peripheral blood, obtained before any cancer treatment. Source of these receptors: a male donor older than 55 with stage III squamous cell lung carcinoma.

The V call is TRBV7-8, the J call TRBJ2-2; D is perhaps TRBD2 (5 bases). The CDR3 has 16 residues. V lost 5 bases and J lost 5, with 18 bases in between. Germline V gene sequence: CDR1 SGHVS, CDR2 FQNEAQ. The CDR3 sequence: CASSPIWAGGTGELFF. CDR3 sequence (DNA): TGTGCCAGCAGCCCGATTTGGGCAGGCGGGACCGGGGAGCTGTTTTTT.

This clone is a singleton in its sample. This chain uses TRBV7-3 with TRBJ2-1; no definite D call. V was pared by 5 bases and J by 0 bases, with 8 bases between. Germline V gene data show CDR1 as SGHTA and CDR2 as FQGTGA. The CDR3 has 14 amino acids. The CDR3 protein is CASSPGVSYNEQFF. The CDR3 nucleotides are TGTGCCAGCAGCCCAGGTGTCTCCTACAATGAGCAGTTCTTC.

The V gene is TRBV28, the J gene TRBJ2-3; 8 positions agree with TRBD1. Germline CDR1 is MDHEN and CDR2 is SYDVKM. The V and J ends lost 6 bases and 4 bases, in that order; junction bases with no gene match: 3. CDR3 length equals 13 residues. The CDR3 region has the DNA TGTGCCAGCAGGCTACAGGGGGCAGATACGCAGTATTTT. This codes for CASRLQGADTQYF.

The chain is built from TRBV5-1 and TRBJ1-4, with D possibly being TRBD1 (6 bases). V lost 4 bases, J lost 8 bases, and 15 bases lay in between. The germline V gene encodes CDR1 SGHRS and CDR2 YFSETQ. The length of the CDR3 is 14 residues. In DNA form, the CDR3 reads TGCGCCAGCAGCCCGGACAGATCGGTAGAAAAACTGTTTTTT. It translates to CASSPDRSVEKLFF.

Here the CDR3 DNA reads TGTGCCAGCAGTCTGGGACAGGGTAATTCACCCCTCCACTTT. Protein sequence: CASSLGQGNSPLHF. This chain joins TRBV6-1 and TRBJ1-6, with 9 bases matching TRBD1. There are 14 residues in the CDR3. The ends lost 5 bases at V and 6 bases at J; junction bases unmatched: 2. CDR1 and CDR2 from the germline V gene are MNHNS and SASEGT.

The chain uses TRBV27 and TRBJ1-5; D remains ambiguous. CDR1 MNHEY and CDR2 SMNVEV come from the germline V gene (reference sequence). CDR3 length equals 13 residues. V shed 4 bases and J shed 6 bases, with 10 bases lying between them. The CDR3 region has the DNA TGTGCCAGCAGTTGGAGGGAAGGTCAGCCCCAGCATTTT. It specifies CASSWREGQPQHF.

The chain joins TRBV7-2 to TRBJ2-7; no definite D call. The CDR3 sequence is 16 residues long. CDR1 is SGHTA and CDR2 is FQGNSA in the germline V gene. V gave up 1 base and J gave up 1 base, with 14 bases separating them. CDR3 nucleotide sequence: TGTGCCAGCAGCTTAGTACTAAGTTCCCCATCCTACGAGCAGTACTTC. It encodes CASSLVLSSPSYEQYF. Filled out from reference TRBV7-2 and TRBJ2-7, the complete variable domain reads GAGVSQSPSNKVTEKGKDVELRCDPISGHTALYWYRQSLGQGLEFLIYFQGNSAPDKSGLPSDRFSAERTGGSVSTLTIQRTQQEDSAVYLCASSLVLSSPSYEQYFGPGTRLTVT.

The chain links TRBV18 to TRBJ2-6, with D unclear. CDR3 length: 15 amino acids. Germline loops: CDR1 KGHSH, CDR2 LQKENI. With 3 bases removed from V and 4 bases from J, the gap between germline ends came to 10 bases. CDR3 protein: CASSPSQAGANVLTF. The CDR3 region has the DNA TGTGCCAGCTCACCCTCGCAGGCCGGGGCCAACGTCCTGACTTTC.

This clone has more than one count but fewer than ten. This sequence joins TRBV10-2 and TRBJ1-6; no firm D call. CDR3 length equals 13 residues. V lost 2 bases and J lost 9, with 8 bases in between. Per the germline V gene, CDR1 is WSHSY and CDR2 is SAAADI. In DNA form, the CDR3 reads TGCGCCAGCAGTGAGCTCCTAAGTTCACCCCTCCACTTT. It yields the protein CASSELLSSPLHF.

This clone has just one count. This rearrangement joins TRBV7-9 to TRBJ1-4; no clear D. Germline CDR1 is SEHNR and CDR2 is FQNEAQ (reference sequence). Deletions cut 2 bases from V and 3 bases from J, with 10 bases between. The CDR3 length is 15 residues. The CDR3 region is CASSLSGRANEKLFF. The CDR3 region has the DNA TGTGCCAGCAGCTTATCTGGCCGGGCTAATGAAAAACTGTTTTTT.

The chain is built from TRBV5-1 and TRBJ2-5; TRBD1 aligns across 10 bases. Germline CDR1 and CDR2: SGHRS and YFSETQ. The CDR3 consists of 17 residues. V was pared by 2 bases and J by 0 bases, with 7 bases of the junction left unmatched. CDR3 sequence reads: CASSFGDRGLYQETQYF. The CDR3 DNA reads as TGCGCCAGCAGCTTCGGCGACAGGGGGCTATACCAAGAGACCCAGTACTTC.

The chain joins TRBV20-1 to TRBJ2-7; D gene uncertain. The CDR3 is made up of 11 amino acids. Per germline, CDR1 DFQATT and CDR2 SNEGSKA (reference sequence). The V and J ends lost 4 bases and 9 bases respectively, with 13 bases between them. In DNA form, the CDR3 reads TGCAGTGCTAATGCCTTAGCAGGGCAGTACTTC. Its protein product is CSANALAGQYF.

V gene TRBV19 combines with J gene TRBJ2-7, with TRBD1 matching 8 bases. There are 17 residues in the CDR3. CDR1 LNHDA and CDR2 SQIVND come from the germline V gene (reference sequence). V lost 8 bases to trimming and J lost 0 bases; unmatched junction nucleotides: 15. The DNA of the CDR3 is TGTGCCAGTGGCGGGACAGGTCTTGTCTTAAGCTCCTACGAGCAGTACGTC. Its translation: CASGGTGLVLSSYEQYV.

The J gene is TRBJ1-1, the V gene TRBV19; D not certain. Trimming took 9 bases from V and 1 from J, leaving 12 bases between them. The CDR3 covers 13 residues. CDR1 is LNHDA, CDR2 SQIVND, per germline (reference sequence). CDR3 coding DNA: TGTGCCAGCTTGGGTAGGGCGAACACTGAAGCTTTCTTT. This translates into CASLGRANTEAFF.

The chain is built from TRBV6-5 and TRBJ1-3; D is uncertain. The CDR3 covers 14 residues. The germline V gene has CDR1 MNHEY and CDR2 SVGAGI. Trimming took off 7 bases at V and 4 bases at J, with 14 bases between the two ends. CDR3 nucleotide sequence: TGTGCCAGCACCACAGTTGCGGCGGGAAACACCATATATTTT. This codes for CASTTVAAGNTIYF.

The V and J genes are TRBV28 and TRBJ2-3; the match to TRBD1 covers 7 bases. Germline V gene data show CDR1 as MDHEN and CDR2 as SYDVKM. V lost 5 bases to trimming and J lost 0 bases; unmatched junction nucleotides: 5. There are 15 residues in the CDR3. CDR3 coding DNA: TGTGCCAGCAGTAAAGGGACAGCGAGCACAGATACGCAGTATTTT. Translating gives CASSKGTASTDTQYF. The full variable domain, rest sourced from reference TRBV28 and TRBJ2-3, is DVKVTQSSRYLVKRTGEKVFLECVQDMDHENMFWYRQDPGLGLRLIYFSYDVKMKEKGDIPEGYSVSREKKERFSLILESASTNQTSMYLCASSKGTASTDTQYFGPGTRLTVL.

This chain joins TRBV5-8 and TRBJ2-5; D may be TRBD2 (6 bases). The length of the CDR3 is 15 residues. V was shortened by 1 base and J by 5 bases, with 15 bases between the two germline ends. CDR1 and CDR2 from the germline V gene are SGHTS and YDEGEE. The CDR3 DNA follows: TGTGCCAGCAGCTTGATGGGGGTGGGAGGCGAGACCCAGTACTTC. It encodes CASSLMGVGGETQYF.

The chain has TRBV7-3 and TRBJ2-1; 9 nucleotides line up with TRBD2. Germline V gene data show CDR1 as SGHTA and CDR2 as FQGTGA. V dropped 4 bases and J dropped 9; count of bases not matched to a gene: 7. CDR3 length equals 14 residues. The CDR3, as DNA: TGTGCCAGCAGCTCCCCTTTAGCGGGGGCTGAGCAGTTCTTC. Its translation: CASSSPLAGAEQFF.

V is TRBV4-3 and J is TRBJ2-3; 14 positions agree with TRBD2. Unmatched junction bases numbered 5, after V lost 4 bases and J lost 2 bases. Looked up from germline, CDR1 is LGHNA and CDR2 is YSLEER. This CDR3 comprises 17 residues. The CDR3 reads CASSLGTSGGNTDTQYF. In DNA form, the CDR3 reads TGCGCCAGCAGCCTCGGGACTAGCGGGGGTAACACAGATACGCAGTATTTT.